This T cell receptor beta chain was obtained from a study of cytomegalovirus exposure and HLA in healthy donors. Study-level findings and limits: Later work associated roughly 17,000 TCR beta sequences with HLA alleles at 0.05 false discovery rate. Later analysis reportedly placed an Asian-associated ancestry cluster below the roughly 640-donor mean in N-insertions.

About this clone itself: Its antigen remains unidentified.

PCR involved 60 Vbeta and 13 Jbeta primers. The protocol was immunoSEQ multiplex PCR, while the TCRdb copy is restricted to in-frame clones and leaves out a portion. The profile shows about 160,000 clones, about two thirds of them singletons. The TCR comes from a woman in her 30s in good health and CMV-seronegative. The specimen was PBMCs.

Here the CDR3 reads CASSPGGGDYGYTF. Written as DNA, the CDR3 is TGTGCCAGCAGCCCTGGGGGGGGAGACTATGGCTACACCTTC. The chain joins TRBV7-3 to TRBJ1-2, with a weak D call TRBD1 (5 bases). The CDR3 loop spans 14 amino acids. Germline loops: CDR1 SGHTA, CDR2 FQGTGA. With 5 bases removed from V and 3 bases from J, the gap between germline ends came to 13 bases.